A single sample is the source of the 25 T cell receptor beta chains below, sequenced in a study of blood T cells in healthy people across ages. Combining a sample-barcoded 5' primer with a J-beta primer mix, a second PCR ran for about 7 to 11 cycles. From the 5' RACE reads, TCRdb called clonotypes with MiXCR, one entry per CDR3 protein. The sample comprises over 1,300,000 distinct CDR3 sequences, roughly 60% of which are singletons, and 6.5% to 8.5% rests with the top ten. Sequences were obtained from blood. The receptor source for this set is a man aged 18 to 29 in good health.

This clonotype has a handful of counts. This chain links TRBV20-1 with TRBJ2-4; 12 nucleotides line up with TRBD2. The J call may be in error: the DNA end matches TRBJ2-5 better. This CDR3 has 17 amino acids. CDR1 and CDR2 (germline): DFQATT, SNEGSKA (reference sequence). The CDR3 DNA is TGCAGTGCTAGAGATATAGCTAGCGGGAGGGAATTGGAGACCCAGTACTTC. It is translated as CSARDIASGRELETQYF.

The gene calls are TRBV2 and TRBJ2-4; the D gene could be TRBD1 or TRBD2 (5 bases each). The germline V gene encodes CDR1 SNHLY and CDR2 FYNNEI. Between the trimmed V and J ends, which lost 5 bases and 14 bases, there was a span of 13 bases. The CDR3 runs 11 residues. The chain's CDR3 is CASSRDGWEYF. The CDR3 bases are TGTGCCAGCAGTAGGGACGGTTGGGAGTACTTC.

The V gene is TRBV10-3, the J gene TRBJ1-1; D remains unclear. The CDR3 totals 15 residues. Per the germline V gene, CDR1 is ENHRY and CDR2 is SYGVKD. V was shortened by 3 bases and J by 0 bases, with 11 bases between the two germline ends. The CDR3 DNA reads TGTGCCATCAGTGACCCGACTGGGGTGAACACTGAAGCTTTCTTT. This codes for CAISDPTGVNTEAFF.

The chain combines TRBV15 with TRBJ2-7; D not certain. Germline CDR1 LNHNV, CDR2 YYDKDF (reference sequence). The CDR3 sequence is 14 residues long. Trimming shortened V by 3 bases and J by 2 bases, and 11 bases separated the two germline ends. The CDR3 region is CATSRRGLPYEQYF. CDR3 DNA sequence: TGTGCCACCAGCAGGAGAGGCTTACCCTACGAGCAGTACTTC.

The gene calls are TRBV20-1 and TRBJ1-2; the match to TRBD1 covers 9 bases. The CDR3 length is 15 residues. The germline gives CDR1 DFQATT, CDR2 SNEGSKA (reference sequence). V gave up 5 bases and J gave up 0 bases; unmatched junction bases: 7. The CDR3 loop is CSAPGQGLSNYGYTF. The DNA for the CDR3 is TGCAGTGCTCCGGGACAGGGACTATCTAACTATGGCTACACCTTC.

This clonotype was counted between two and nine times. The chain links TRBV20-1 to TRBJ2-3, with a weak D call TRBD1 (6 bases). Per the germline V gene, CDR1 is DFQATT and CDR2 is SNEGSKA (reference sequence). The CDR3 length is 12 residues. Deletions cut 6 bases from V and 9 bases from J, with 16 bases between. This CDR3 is CSAEGVRITQYF. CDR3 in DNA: TGCAGTGCCGAGGGGGTGAGGATCACGCAGTATTTT.

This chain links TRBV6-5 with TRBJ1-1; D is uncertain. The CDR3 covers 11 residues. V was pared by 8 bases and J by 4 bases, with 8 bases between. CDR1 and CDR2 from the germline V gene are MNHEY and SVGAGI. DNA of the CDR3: TGTGCCAGCGCGACGGGCACTGAAGCTTTCTTT. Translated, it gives CASATGTEAFF.

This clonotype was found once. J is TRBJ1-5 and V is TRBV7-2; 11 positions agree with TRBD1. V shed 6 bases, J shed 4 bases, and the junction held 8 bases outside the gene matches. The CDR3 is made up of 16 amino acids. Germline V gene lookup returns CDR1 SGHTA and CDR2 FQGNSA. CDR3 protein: CASSSDRGLGNQPQHF. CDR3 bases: TGTGCCAGCAGTTCGGACAGGGGGCTTGGGAATCAGCCCCAGCATTTT.

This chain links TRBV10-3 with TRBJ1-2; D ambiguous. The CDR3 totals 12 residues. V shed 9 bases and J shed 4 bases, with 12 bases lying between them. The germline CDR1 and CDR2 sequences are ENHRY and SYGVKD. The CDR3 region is CAILGEGYGYTF. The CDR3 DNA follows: TGTGCCATACTGGGTGAGGGCTATGGCTACACCTTC.

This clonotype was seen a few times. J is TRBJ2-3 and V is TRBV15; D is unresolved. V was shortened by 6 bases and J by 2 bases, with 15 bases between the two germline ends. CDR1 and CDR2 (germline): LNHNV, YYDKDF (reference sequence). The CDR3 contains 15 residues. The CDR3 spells CATSPRGVHTDTQYF. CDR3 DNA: TGTGCCACCAGTCCCCGAGGAGTACACACAGATACGCAGTATTTT. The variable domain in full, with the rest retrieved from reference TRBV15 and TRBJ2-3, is DAMVIQNPRYQVTQFGKPVTLSCSQTLNHNVMYWYQQKSSQAPKLLFHYYDKDFNNEADTPDNFQSRRPNTSFCFLDIRSPGLGDTAMYLCATSPRGVHTDTQYFGPGTRLTVL.

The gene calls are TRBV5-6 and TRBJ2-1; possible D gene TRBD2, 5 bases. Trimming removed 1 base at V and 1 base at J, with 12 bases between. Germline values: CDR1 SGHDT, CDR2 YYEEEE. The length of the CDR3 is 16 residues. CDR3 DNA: TGTGCCAGCAGCTTGCCGGGGTATGGTTCCTACAATGAGCAGTTCTTC. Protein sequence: CASSLPGYGSYNEQFF.

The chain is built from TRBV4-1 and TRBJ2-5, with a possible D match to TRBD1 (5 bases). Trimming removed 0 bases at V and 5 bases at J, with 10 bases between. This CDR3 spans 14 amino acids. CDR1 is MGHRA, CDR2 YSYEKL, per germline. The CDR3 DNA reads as TGCGCCAGCAGCCAAGATCCCAGGGCCGAGACCCAGTACTTC. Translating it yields CASSQDPRAETQYF.

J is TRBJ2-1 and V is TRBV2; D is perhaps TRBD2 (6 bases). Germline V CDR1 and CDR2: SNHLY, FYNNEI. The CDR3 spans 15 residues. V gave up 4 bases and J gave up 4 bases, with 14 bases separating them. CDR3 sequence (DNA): TGTGCCAGCAGTGGGGGAGGCCGAATGTACAATGAGCAGTTCTTC. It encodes CASSGGGRMYNEQFF.

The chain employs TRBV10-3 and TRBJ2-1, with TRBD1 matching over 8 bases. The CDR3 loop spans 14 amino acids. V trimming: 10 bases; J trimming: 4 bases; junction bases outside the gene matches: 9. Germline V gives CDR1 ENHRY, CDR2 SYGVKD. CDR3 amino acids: CARPGQENYNEQFF. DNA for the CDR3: TGTGCCAGACCGGGACAGGAAAATTACAATGAGCAGTTCTTC.

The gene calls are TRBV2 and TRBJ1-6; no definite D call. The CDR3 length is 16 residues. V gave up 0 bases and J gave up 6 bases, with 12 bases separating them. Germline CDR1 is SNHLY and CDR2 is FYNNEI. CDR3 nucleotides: TGTGCCAGCAGTGAAGCGGGCAGGCCATCTAATTCACCCCTCCACTTT. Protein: CASSEAGRPSNSPLHF.

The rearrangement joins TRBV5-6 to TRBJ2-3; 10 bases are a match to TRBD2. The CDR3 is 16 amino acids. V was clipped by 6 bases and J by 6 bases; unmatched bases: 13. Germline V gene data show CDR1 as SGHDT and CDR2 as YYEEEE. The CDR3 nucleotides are TGTGCCAGCAACGGACTAGCGGAGAATCTTATGGATACGCAGTATTTT. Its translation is CASNGLAENLMDTQYF.

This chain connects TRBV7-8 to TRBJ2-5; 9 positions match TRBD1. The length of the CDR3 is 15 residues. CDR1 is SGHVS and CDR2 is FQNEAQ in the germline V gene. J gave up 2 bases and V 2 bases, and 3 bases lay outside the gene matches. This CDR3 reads CASSLMGQGQETQYF. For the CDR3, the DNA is TGTGCCAGCAGCTTAATGGGACAGGGTCAAGAGACCCAGTACTTC.

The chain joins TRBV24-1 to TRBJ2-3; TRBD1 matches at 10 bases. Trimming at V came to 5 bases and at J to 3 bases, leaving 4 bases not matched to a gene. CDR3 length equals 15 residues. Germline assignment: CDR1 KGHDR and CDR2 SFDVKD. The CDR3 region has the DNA TGTGCCACCAGTGCCCCGGACAGGGGGACAGATACGCAGTATTTT. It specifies CATSAPDRGTDTQYF.

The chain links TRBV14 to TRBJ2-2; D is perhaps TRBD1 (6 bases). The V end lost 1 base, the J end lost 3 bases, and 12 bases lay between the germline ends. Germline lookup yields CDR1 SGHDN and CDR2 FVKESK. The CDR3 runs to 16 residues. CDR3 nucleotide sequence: TGTGCCAGCAGCCAAGGAGACAGGAGGTACACCGGGGAGCTGTTTTTT. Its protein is CASSQGDRRYTGELFF.

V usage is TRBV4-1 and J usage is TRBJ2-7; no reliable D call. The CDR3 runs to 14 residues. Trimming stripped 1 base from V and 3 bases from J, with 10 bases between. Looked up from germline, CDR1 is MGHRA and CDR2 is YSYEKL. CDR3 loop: CASSQANLNYEQYF. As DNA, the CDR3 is TGCGCCAGCAGCCAAGCAAACCTAAACTACGAGCAGTACTTC.

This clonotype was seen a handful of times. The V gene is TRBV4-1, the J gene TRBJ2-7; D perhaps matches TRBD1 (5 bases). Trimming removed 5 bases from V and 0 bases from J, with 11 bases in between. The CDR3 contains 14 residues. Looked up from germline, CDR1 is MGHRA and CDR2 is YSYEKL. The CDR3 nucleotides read TGCGCCAGCAGCATACGGACACCCTCCTACGAGCAGTACTTC. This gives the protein CASSIRTPSYEQYF.

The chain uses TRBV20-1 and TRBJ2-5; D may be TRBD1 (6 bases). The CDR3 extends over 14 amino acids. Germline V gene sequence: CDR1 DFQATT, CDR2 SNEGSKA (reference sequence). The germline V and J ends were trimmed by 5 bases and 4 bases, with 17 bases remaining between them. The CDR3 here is CSAGLTGFGETQYF. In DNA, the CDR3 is TGCAGTGCTGGATTAACAGGGTTTGGAGAGACCCAGTACTTC.

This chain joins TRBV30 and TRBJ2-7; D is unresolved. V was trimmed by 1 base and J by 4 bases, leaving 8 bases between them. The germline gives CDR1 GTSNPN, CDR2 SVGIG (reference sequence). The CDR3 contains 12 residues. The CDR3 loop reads CAWSGTSYEQYF. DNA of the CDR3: TGTGCCTGGAGTGGGACCTCTTACGAGCAGTACTTC.

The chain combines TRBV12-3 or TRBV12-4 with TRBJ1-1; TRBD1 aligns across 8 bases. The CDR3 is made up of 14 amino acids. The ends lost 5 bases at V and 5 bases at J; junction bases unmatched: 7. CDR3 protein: CASSVAQGVTEAFF. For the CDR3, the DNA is TGTGCCAGCAGTGTGGCACAGGGGGTTACTGAAGCTTTCTTT.

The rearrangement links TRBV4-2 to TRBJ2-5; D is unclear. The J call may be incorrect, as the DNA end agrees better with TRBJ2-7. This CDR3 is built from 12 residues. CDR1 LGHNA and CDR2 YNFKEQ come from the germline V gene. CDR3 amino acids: CASSQTYDEQYF. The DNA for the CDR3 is TGTGCCAGCAGCCAGACATACGACGAGCAGTACTTC.